This TCR beta chain was recovered during a study of low-dose radiotherapy and immunotherapy resistance in tumors. Study context: Participants in Cohort 1 were administered 0.5 Gy per fraction at 2-week intervals, to a cumulative dose of 6.5 Gy.

The table lists this clonotype with a few counts. This sample's time point: after trial treatment. Treatment here: LDRT plus nivolumab, ipilimumab, low-dose cyclophosphamide and aspirin (RACIN trial). Advanced solid tumors lacking tumor-infiltrating lymphocytes characterized eligible patients. With TRAV- and TRBV-specific primers, first-strand cDNA was made, covering the alpha and beta chains. TCR amplification used around 20 PCR cycles, a constant-region primer and a V-primer adapter. TCRdb re-derived calls from the reads in MiXCR, one entry per CDR3 protein. The sample contains some 94,000 distinct CDR3 sequences, 20% of which appear only once. This CDR3 region has 14 residues. V dropped 0 bases and J dropped 5 bases, with 13 bases sitting between them. Germline V gene sequence: CDR1 GTSNPN, CDR2 SVGIG (reference sequence).

This specimen was PBMCs, taken after low-dose radiotherapy plus immunotherapy. This TCR was recovered from a female donor with ovarian cancer. This sequence joins TRBV30 and TRBJ1-2; D possibly corresponds to TRBD1 (5 bases). CDR3 sequence reads: CAWSVGARWYGYTF. CDR3 in DNA: TGTGCCTGGAGTGTAGGGGCACGGTGGTATGGCTACACCTTC.